The 6 T cell receptor beta chains listed next were all sequenced from one sample in a study of response to subunit inactivated influenza vaccine. TCRdb re-called the RT-PCR reads through MiXCR, storing one row per CDR3 protein. Of roughly 760,000 distinct CDR3 sequences in the sample, less than 25% were seen once. The material sequenced was PBMCs from blood, taken more than 4 days after vaccination. These receptors originate from a man aged 50 to 60 who received an inactivated influenza vaccine.

The chain recombines TRBV28 with TRBJ2-1; D may be TRBD2 (6 bases). The ends were cut back, 7 bases at V and 2 bases at J, with 15 bases in the middle. The germline V gene encodes CDR1 MDHEN and CDR2 SYDVKM. This CDR3 is built from 15 residues. CDR3 nucleotides: TGTGCCAGCACACTTCGGGGGAGGCCCTACAATGAGCAGTTCTTC. Translating gives CASTLRGRPYNEQFF.

This chain uses TRBV20-1 with TRBJ2-3; either TRBD1 or TRBD2 may supply D (6 bases each). Per germline, CDR1 DFQATT and CDR2 SNEGSKA (reference sequence). Trimming took off 3 bases at V and 6 bases at J, with 19 bases between the two ends. This CDR3 has 15 residues. CDR3 DNA sequence: TGCAGTGCTAGGGGCCGGACAGATCGGGGGGATACGCAGTATTTT. Translation: CSARGRTDRGDTQYF.

In this sample, this clonotype turned up a few times. The V and J genes are TRBV15 and TRBJ1-1; D gene ambiguous. Germline CDR1 and CDR2: LNHNV and YYDKDF (reference sequence). V was trimmed by 4 bases and J by 1 base, leaving 16 bases between them. There are 16 residues in the CDR3. CDR3 in DNA: TGTGCCACCAGCAAAAAGTCCCGAACCGGGAACACTGAAGCTTTCTTT. Encoded protein: CATSKKSRTGNTEAFF.

J is TRBJ2-6 and V is TRBV6-1; the D gene could be TRBD1 or TRBD2 (7 bases each). This CDR3 has 16 residues. Trimming pared 6 bases from V and 0 bases from J, leaving 12 bases between. The germline V gene encodes CDR1 MNHNS and CDR2 SASEGT. The CDR3: CASRPGGGSGANVLTF. The CDR3 DNA follows: TGTGCCAGCAGGCCAGGGGGGGGCTCTGGGGCCAACGTCCTGACTTTC.

There are a few counts of this clonotype. The CDR3 loop is CSVGQPYGYTF. The CDR3 DNA follows: TGCAGCGTTGGACAGCCCTATGGCTACACCTTC. This chain joins TRBV29-1 and TRBJ1-2; possibly TRBD1 for D (5 bases). Trimming cost V 4 bases and J 4 bases, with 7 bases left between them. The CDR3 is 11 residues long. The germline V gene encodes CDR1 SQVTM and CDR2 ANQGSEA.

Many counts were recorded for this clonotype. The chain has TRBV7-2 and TRBJ2-4; a weak D match, TRBD2 (5 bases). The V and J ends lost 1 base and 1 base respectively, with 14 bases between them. CDR1 is SGHTA, CDR2 FQGNSA, per germline. The CDR3 runs 17 residues. The CDR3 region is CASSLGTLSWAKNIQYF. In nucleotides, the CDR3 is TGTGCCAGCAGCTTAGGGACTCTCTCTTGGGCCAAAAACATTCAGTACTTC.